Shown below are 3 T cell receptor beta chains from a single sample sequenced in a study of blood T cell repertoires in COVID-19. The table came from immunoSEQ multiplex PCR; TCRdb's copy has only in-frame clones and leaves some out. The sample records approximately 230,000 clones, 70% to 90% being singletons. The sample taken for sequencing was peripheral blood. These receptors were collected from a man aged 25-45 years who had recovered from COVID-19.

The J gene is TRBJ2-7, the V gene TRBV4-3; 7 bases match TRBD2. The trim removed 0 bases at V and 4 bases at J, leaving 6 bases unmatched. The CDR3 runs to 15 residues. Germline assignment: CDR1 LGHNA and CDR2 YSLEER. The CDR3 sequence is CASSQDETSTYEQYF. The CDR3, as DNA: TGCGCCAGCAGCCAAGATGAGACTAGCACGTACGAGCAGTACTTC.

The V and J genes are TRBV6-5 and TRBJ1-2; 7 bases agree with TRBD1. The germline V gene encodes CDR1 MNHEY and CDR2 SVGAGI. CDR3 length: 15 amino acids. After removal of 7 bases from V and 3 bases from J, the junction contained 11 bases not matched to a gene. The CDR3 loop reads CASMGDSELYYGYTF. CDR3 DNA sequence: TGTGCCAGCATGGGGGACAGCGAGCTGTACTATGGCTACACCTTC.

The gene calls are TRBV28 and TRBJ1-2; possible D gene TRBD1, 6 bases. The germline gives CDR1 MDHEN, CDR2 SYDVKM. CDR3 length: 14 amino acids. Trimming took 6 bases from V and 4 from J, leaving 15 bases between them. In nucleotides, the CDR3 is TGTGCCAGCAGCTCGGGCGGGGGCTCCTATGGCTACACCTTC. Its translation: CASSSGGGSYGYTF.